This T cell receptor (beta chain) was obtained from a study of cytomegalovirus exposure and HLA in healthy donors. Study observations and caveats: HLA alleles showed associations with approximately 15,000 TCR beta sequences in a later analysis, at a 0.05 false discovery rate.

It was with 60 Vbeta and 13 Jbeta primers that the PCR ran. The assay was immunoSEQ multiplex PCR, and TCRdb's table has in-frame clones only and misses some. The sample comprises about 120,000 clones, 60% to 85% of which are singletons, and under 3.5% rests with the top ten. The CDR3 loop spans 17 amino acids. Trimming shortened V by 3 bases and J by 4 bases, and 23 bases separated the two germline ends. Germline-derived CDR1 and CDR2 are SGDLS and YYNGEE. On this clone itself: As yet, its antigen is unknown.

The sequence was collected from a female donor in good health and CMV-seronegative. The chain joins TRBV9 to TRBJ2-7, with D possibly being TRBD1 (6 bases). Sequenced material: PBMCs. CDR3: CASSDPRWGPDLYEQYF. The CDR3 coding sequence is TGTGCCAGCAGCGATCCCCGGTGGGGGCCCGACCTTTACGAGCAGTACTTC.